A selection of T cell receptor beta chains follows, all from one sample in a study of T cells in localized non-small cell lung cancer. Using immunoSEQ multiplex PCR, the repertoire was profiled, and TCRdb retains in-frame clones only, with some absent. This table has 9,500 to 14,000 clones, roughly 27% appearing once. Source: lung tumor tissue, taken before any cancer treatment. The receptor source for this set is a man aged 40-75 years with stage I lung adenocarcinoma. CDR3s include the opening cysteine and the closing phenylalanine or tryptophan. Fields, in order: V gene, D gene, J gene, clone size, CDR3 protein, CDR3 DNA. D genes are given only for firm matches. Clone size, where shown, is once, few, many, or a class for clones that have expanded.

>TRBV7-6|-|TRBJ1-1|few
CASSLPGLHTEAFF
TGTGCCAGCAGCCTGCCGGGCCTCCACACTGAAGCTTTCTTT
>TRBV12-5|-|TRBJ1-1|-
CASGLFGGRNEAFF
TGTGCTAGTGGTTTGTTCGGGGGGAGGAATGAAGCTTTCTTT
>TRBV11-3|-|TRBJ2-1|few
CASSPASRYNEQFF
TGTGCCAGCAGCCCCGCCTCGAGGTACAATGAGCAGTTCTTC
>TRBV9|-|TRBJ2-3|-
CASSAINTDTQYF
TGTGCCAGCAGCGCAATAAACACAGATACGCAGTATTTT
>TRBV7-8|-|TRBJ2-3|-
CASRSTSTDTQYF
TGTGCCAGCAGATCCACTAGCACAGATACGCAGTATTTT
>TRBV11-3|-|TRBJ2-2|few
CASSSGRLRTGELFF
TGTGCCAGCAGCTCGGGAAGGCTTCGAACCGGGGAGCTGTTTTTT
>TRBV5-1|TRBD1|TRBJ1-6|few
CASTLSGGNSPLHF
TGCGCCAGCACCCTATCAGGGGGAAACTCACCCCTCCACTTT
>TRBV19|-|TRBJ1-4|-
CASSLQGRKLFF
TGTGCCAGTAGTCTACAGGGAAGGAAACTGTTTTTT
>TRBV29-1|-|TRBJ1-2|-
CSVEEGFGSGYTF
TGCAGCGTTGAGGAAGGGTTCGGCTCTGGCTACACCTTC
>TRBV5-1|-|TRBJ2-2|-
CASSLKGGGTGELFF
TGCGCCAGCAGCTTGAAAGGAGGCGGAACCGGGGAGCTGTTTTTT
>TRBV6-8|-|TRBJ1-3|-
CASSQGVNGNTIYF
TGTGCCAGCAGTCAAGGGGTAAACGGAAACACCATATATTTT
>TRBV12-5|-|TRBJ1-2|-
CASGFVGGYTF
TGTGCTAGTGGTTTTGTCGGGGGCTACACCTTC
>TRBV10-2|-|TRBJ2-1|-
CASSEYVNNEQFF
TGCGCCAGCAGTGAGTACGTGAACAATGAGCAGTTCTTC
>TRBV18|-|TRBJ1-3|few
CASSPSGRAGNTIYF
TGTGCCAGCTCACCGAGTGGCAGGGCCGGAAACACCATATATTTT
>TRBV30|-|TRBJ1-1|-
CAWSYGRKNTEAFF
TGTGCCTGGAGTTACGGCAGGAAGAACACTGAAGCTTTCTTT
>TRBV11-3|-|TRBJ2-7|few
CASSLTVDSYEQYF
TGTGCCAGCAGCTTGACGGTAGACTCCTACGAGCAGTACTTC
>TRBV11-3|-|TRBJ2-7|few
CASRPMAGQGYEQYF
TGTGCCAGCAGACCCATGGCGGGGCAGGGCTACGAGCAGTACTTC
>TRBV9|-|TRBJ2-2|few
CASSRLVSTGELFF
TGTGCCAGCTCCAGACTAGTGAGCACCGGGGAGCTGTTTTTT
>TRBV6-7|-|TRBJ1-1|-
CASSGYTGAFF
TGTGCCAGCAGTGGTTACACAGGAGCTTTCTTT
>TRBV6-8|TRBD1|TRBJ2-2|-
CASTPRTGDHGELFF
TGTGCCAGCACTCCACGGACAGGGGATCACGGGGAGCTGTTTTTT
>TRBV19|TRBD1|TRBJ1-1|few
CASRVTGVGTEAFF
TGTGCCAGTAGAGTTACAGGGGTAGGGACTGAAGCTTTCTTT
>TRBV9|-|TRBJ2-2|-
CASSSRVGGTTGELFF
TGTGCCAGCAGTTCCCGGGTTGGGGGAACCACCGGGGAGCTGTTTTTT